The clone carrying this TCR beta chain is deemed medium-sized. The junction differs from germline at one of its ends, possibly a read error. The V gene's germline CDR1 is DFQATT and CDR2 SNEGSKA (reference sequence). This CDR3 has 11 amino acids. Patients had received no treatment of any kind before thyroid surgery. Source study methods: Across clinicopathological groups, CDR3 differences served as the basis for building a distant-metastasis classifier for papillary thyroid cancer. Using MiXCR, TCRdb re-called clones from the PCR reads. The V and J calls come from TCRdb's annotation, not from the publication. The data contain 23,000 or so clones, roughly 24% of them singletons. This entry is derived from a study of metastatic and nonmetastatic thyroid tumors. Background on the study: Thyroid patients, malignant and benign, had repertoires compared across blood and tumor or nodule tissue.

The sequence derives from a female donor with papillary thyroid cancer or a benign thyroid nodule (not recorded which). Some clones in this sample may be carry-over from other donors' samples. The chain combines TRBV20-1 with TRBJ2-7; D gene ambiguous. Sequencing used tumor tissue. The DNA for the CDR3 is TGCAGTGCCGTATCGGGCGGCTTGGCGGACTTC. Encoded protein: CSAVSGGLADF.